This T cell receptor beta chain emerged from a study of human T cells and chemical hapten exposure. The CDR3 loop spans 11 amino acids. The germline gives CDR1 SEHNR, CDR2 FQNEAQ (reference sequence). Trimming removed 3 bases at V and 8 bases at J, with 6 bases between. The time point was: healthy volunteer bleed at 6 weeks. Blood, whole and unfractionated, served as the source for total RNA extraction. TCRdb re-called the RACE reads through MiXCR, storing one row per CDR3 protein. The sample lists some 65,000 distinct CDR3 sequences, 6% to 7% occurring once. This clonotype was seen many times. The material sequenced was whole blood. The source of this sequence is a female donor in good health. Some clones in this sample may be carry-over from other donors' samples. The chain uses TRBV7-9 and TRBJ2-3; a weak D match, TRBD2 (5 bases). Here the CDR3 DNA reads TGTGCCAGCAGCTTCGAGGGTACGCAGTATTTT. It is translated as CASSFEGTQYF.